The sequence of this T cell receptor (beta chain) was determined in a study of cytomegalovirus exposure and HLA in healthy donors. The study, taken as a whole, reports: In vitro confirmation showed a few CMV-associated chains to be CMV antigen specific.

As to this clone: The antigen remains undetermined.

V lost 3 bases, J lost 2 bases, and 12 bases lay in between. CDR3 length: 15 amino acids. Germline loops: CDR1 LGHNT, CDR2 FRNRAP. Researchers ran the PCR with 60 Vbeta and 13 Jbeta primers. Sequencing used immunoSEQ multiplex PCR; TCRdb keeps in-frame clones, though not all of them. In the table there are about 100,000 clones, about 80% of which are singletons. The chain joins TRBV12-5 to TRBJ2-3; a possible D gene is TRBD2 (5 bases). Sequenced: PBMCs. The receptor's source is a man aged 35 to 55 in good health and CMV-seronegative. This chain's CDR3 is CASGLEGSDTDTQYF. CDR3 in DNA: TGTGCTAGTGGTTTAGAGGGTTCCGACACAGATACGCAGTATTTT. Full variable domain (missing parts from reference TRBV12-5 and TRBJ2-3): DARVTQTPRHKVTEMGQEVTMRCQPILGHNTVFWYRQTMMQGLELLAYFRNRAPLDDSGMPKDRFSAEMPDATLATLKIQPSEPRDSAVYFCASGLEGSDTDTQYFGPGTRLTVL.